A single sample is the source of the 4 T cell receptor beta chains below, sequenced in a study of shared clonotypes between healthy human individuals. Sequenced by immunoSEQ multiplex PCR; TCRdb stores in-frame clones only, minus some. The data hold 2 million to 2.5 million clones, with approximately 94% observed a single time. The sample was naive CD4+ T cells sorted from blood. Specified subset: CD45RA+ positively selected. Source of these receptors: a man between 18 and 29 years old in good health.

The chain uses TRBV9 and TRBJ1-1; D may be TRBD1 (6 bases). The CDR3 extends over 15 amino acids. Germline assignment: CDR1 SGDLS and CDR2 YYNGEE. Trimming left V 0 bases short and J 1 base short, with 10 bases between. The CDR3 nucleotides are TGTGCCAGCAGCGTAGGAGGAGGGGGGAACACTGAAGCTTTCTTT. This sequence encodes CASSVGGGGNTEAFF.

CDR3 in amino acids: CASSVSGTSGYEQYF. CDR3 nucleotide sequence: TGTGCCAGCAGCGTGTCCGGGACTAGCGGTTACGAGCAGTACTTC. The chain couples TRBV9 to TRBJ2-7; TRBD2 agrees at 11 bases. The CDR3 is 15 residues long. V shed 2 bases, J shed 4 bases, and the junction held 5 bases outside the gene matches. The germline CDR1 and CDR2 sequences are SGDLS and YYNGEE.

This clone came up once. This rearrangement joins TRBV28 to TRBJ1-1; D is perhaps TRBD1 (6 bases). CDR3 length: 11 residues. V lost 7 bases to trimming and J lost 7 bases, with 10 bases between them. Germline loops: CDR1 MDHEN, CDR2 SYDVKM. The CDR3 nucleotides read TGTGCCAGCATTATACAGGGTGAAGCTTTCTTT. It is translated as CASIIQGEAFF.

The V and J genes are TRBV30 and TRBJ1-5; the D gene is possibly TRBD1 (5 bases). The CDR3 has 15 amino acids. V gave up 2 bases and J gave up 5 bases, with 16 bases separating them. In germline, CDR1 is GTSNPN, CDR2 SVGIG (reference sequence). This chain's CDR3 is CAWSSGTAVYQPQHF. The DNA of the CDR3 is TGTGCCTGGAGTTCCGGGACGGCTGTTTATCAGCCCCAGCATTTT. The whole variable domain, remainder taken from reference TRBV30 and TRBJ1-5, is SQTIHQWPATLVQPVGSPLSLECTVEGTSNPNLYWYRQAAGRGLQLLFYSVGIGQISSEVPQNLSASRPQDRQFILSSKKLLLSDSGFYLCAWSSGTAVYQPQHFGDGTRLSIL.